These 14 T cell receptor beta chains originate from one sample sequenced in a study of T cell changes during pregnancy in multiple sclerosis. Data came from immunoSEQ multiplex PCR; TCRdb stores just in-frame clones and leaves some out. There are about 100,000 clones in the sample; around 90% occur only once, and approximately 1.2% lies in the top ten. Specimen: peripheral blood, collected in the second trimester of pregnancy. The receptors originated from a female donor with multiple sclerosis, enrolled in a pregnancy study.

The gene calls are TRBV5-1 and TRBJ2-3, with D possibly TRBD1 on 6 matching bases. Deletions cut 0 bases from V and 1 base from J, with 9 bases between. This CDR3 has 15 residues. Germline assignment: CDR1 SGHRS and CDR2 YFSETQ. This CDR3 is CASSLAGVGTDTQYF. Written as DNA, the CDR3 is TGCGCCAGCAGCTTGGCAGGGGTCGGCACAGATACGCAGTATTTT.

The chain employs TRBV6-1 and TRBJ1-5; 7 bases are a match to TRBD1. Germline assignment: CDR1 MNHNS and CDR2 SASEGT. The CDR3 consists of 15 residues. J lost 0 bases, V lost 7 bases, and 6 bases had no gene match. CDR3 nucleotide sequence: TGTGCCAGCAAAGACAGGGCAAATAGCAATCAGCCCCAGCATTTT. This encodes CASKDRANSNQPQHF.

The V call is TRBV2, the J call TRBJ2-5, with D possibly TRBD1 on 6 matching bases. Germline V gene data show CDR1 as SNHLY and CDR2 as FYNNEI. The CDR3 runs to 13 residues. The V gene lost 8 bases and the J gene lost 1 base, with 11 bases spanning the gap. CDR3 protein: CASSPDSQETQYF. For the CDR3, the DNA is TGTGCCAGCTCCCCGGACAGCCAAGAGACCCAGTACTTC.

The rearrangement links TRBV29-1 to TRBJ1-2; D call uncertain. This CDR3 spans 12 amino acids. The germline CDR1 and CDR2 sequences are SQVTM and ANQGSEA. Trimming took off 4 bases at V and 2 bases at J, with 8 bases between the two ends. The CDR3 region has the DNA TGCAGCGTTGGTCAACAGAACTATGGCTACACCTTC. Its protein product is CSVGQQNYGYTF.

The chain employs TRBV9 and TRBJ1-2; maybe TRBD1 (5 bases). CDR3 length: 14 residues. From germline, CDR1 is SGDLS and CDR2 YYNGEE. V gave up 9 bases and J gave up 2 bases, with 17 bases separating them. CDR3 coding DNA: TGTGCCACCACCCGGACATCCGAAAACTATGGCTACACCTTC. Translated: CATTRTSENYGYTF.

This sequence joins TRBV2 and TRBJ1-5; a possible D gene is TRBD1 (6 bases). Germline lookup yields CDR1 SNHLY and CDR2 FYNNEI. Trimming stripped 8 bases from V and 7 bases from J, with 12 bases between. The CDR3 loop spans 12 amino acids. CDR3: CASWGQGQPQHF. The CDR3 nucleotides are TGTGCCAGCTGGGGGCAGGGGCAGCCCCAGCATTTT.

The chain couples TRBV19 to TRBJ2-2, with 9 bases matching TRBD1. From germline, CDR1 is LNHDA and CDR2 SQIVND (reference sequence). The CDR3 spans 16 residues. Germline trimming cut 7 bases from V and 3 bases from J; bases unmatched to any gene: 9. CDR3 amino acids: CASISGTGFYTGELFF. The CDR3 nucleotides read TGTGCCAGTATCTCCGGGACAGGGTTTTACACCGGGGAGCTGTTTTTT.

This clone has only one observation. CDR3 nucleotide sequence: TGTGCCACCAGCAGCCTAGGGAGTGGGGTTGGCTACACCTTC. It specifies CATSSLGSGVGYTF. This rearrangement joins TRBV15 to TRBJ1-2; D remains ambiguous. Germline V lookup: CDR1 LNHNV, CDR2 YYDKDF (reference sequence). V was trimmed by 3 bases and J by 7 bases, leaving 15 bases between them. The CDR3 spans 14 residues.

CDR3 nucleotides: TGTGCCAGCAGTTACGGGACAGGGGAAGGGGGCAATGAGCAGTTCTTC. Protein product: CASSYGTGEGGNEQFF. The rearrangement links TRBV6-6 to TRBJ2-1; 10 nucleotides match TRBD1. CDR1 MNHNY and CDR2 SVGAGI come from the germline V gene (reference sequence). The CDR3 has 16 amino acids. With 2 bases clipped from V and 6 bases from J, the junction kept 7 bases outside the gene matches.

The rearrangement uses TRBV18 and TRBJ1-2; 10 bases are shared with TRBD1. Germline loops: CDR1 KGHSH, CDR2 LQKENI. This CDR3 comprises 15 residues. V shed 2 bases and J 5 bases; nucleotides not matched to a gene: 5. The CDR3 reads CASSPGRTGGYGYTF. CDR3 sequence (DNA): TGTGCCAGCTCACCAGGGAGGACAGGGGGTTATGGCTACACCTTC.

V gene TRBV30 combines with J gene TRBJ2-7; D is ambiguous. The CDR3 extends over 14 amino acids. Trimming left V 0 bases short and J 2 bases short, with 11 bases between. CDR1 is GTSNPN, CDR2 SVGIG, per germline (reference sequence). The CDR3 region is CAWSVVLGPYEQYF. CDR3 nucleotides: TGTGCCTGGAGTGTAGTTTTGGGCCCCTACGAGCAGTACTTC.

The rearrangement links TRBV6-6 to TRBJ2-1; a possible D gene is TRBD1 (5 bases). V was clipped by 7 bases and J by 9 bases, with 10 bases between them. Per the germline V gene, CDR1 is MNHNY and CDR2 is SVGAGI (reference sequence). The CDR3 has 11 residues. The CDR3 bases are TGTGCCAGCAAAAGGGGCGGTGAGCAGTTCTTC. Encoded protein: CASKRGGEQFF.

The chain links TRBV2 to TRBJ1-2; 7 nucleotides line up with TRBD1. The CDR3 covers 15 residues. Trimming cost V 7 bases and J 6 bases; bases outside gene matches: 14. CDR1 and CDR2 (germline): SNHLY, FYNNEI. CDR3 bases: TGTGCCAGCAACGAAGGTTACAGGGGCAGGGATGGCTACACCTTC. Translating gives CASNEGYRGRDGYTF.

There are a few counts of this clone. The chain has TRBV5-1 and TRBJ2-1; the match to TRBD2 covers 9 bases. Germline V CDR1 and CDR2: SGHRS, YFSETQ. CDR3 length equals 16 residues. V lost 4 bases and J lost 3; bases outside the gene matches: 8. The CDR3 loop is CASSPRLADIYNEQFF. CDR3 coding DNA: TGCGCCAGCAGCCCGAGACTAGCGGATATCTACAATGAGCAGTTCTTC.